This T cell receptor beta chain was observed in a study of beta chain features in type 1 diabetes. CDR3 length: 17 residues. The V and J ends lost 1 base and 2 bases respectively, with 12 bases between them. CDR1 is KGHSH and CDR2 is LQKENI in the germline V gene. Sequencing targeted expressed TCRB transcripts, as all isolated RNA had been reverse transcribed. Generated by immunoSEQ multiplex PCR, the TCRdb table keeps only in-frame clones and is missing some. The repertoire holds 500,000 to 700,000 clones, 15% to 19% seen once, with roughly 0.098% in the top ten. The table lists this clone with a few counts.

The chain carries TRBV18 and TRBJ2-6, with D maybe TRBD2 (5 bases). The sequenced material came from naive CD4+ T cells from blood. The receptor was derived from a man between 18 and 29 years old in good health. Written as DNA, the CDR3 is TGTGCCAGCTCACCACGGGAGCGTGAGGCTGGGGCCAACGTCCTGACTTTC. It yields the protein CASSPREREAGANVLTF.